This is a list of T cell receptor beta chains from one sample in a study of T cells in Graves' hyperthyroidism and ophthalmopathy. TCRdb fed the multiplex PCR reads into MiXCR, producing one record per CDR3 protein. The repertoire holds around 240,000 distinct CDR3 sequences, with about 14% as singletons. Sequenced sample: blood. Receptors originate from a woman in her forties with Graves' hyperthyroidism that later progressed to Graves' ophthalmopathy. The CDR3 runs from the conserved cysteine through the conserved F or W. The D gene is left open where the match is weak. Size tells how often a clone was seen (once, few, many) or the class of an expanded clone, and some rows leave it out.

v_call	j_call	d_call	clone_size	cdr3_nt	cdr3_aa
TRBV19	TRBJ2-3	NA	many	TGTGCCAGTAGTATAAGAGATACGCAGTATTTT	CASSIRDTQYF
TRBV7-9	TRBJ2-2	NA	many	TGTGCCAGCAGCTCCCCCGCGAACACCGGGGAGCTGTTTTTT	CASSSPANTGELFF
TRBV30	TRBJ2-7	NA	many	TGTGCCTGGAGTGTAAAGCGAGCGACGCGACGGTACGAGCAGTACTTC	CAWSVKRATRRYEQYF
TRBV2	TRBJ1-3	NA	many	TGTGCCAGCGGGGGGCGGGGTCCCTCTGGAAACACCATATATTTT	CASGGRGPSGNTIYF
TRBV7-9	TRBJ2-7	TRBD2	many	TGTGCCAGCAGGCCTTGGGGGAGGGCCGGCGAGCAGTACTTC	CASRPWGRAGEQYF
TRBV20-1	TRBJ1-3	NA	few	TGCAGTGCAGCCAGGGACGCATTATCTAGCACCATATATTTT	CSAARDALSSTIYF
TRBV19	TRBJ2-2	TRBD1	NA	TGTGCCAGTACCCCACGGACAGGGGAGTCCGGGGAGCTGTTTTTT	CASTPRTGESGELFF
TRBV20-1	TRBJ2-7	NA	few	TGCAGTGCTCGACTGGGGGCCTACGAGCAGTACTTC	CSARLGAYEQYF
TRBV12-3/TRBV12-4	TRBJ1-2	NA	many	TGTGCCAGCAGTTTAGCCGCCCGCGGGGGTTACTATGGCTACACCTTC	CASSLAARGGYYGYTF
TRBV19	TRBJ1-1	NA	NA	TGTGCCAGTAGTATAGAGGGCAGGGGTGATTCAGCTTTCTTT	CASSIEGRGDSAFF
TRBV2	TRBJ1-5	NA	many	TGTGCCAGCATGCGGGGAACAGGTAATCAGCCCCAGCATTTT	CASMRGTGNQPQHF
TRBV10-2	TRBJ2-1	NA	many	TGCGCCAGCAGCGTCACCTCTAGTGGGGTGGACAATGAGCAGTTCTTC	CASSVTSSGVDNEQFF
TRBV18	TRBJ2-7	TRBD1	many	TGTGCCAGCTCACCGGGACAGGGAGACGAGCAGTACTTC	CASSPGQGDEQYF
TRBV27	TRBJ1-6	NA	many	TGTGCCAGCAGTTCTCGTAATTCACCCCTCCACTTT	CASSSRNSPLHF
TRBV3-1	TRBJ2-2	NA	many	TGTGCCAGCAGCCAAGATTCGGGGCCCGGGGAGCTGTTTTTT	CASSQDSGPGELFF
TRBV20-1	TRBJ2-7	NA	many	TGCAGTGCGCCGGACCAAAAGAACGAGCAGTACTTC	CSAPDQKNEQYF
TRBV2	TRBJ2-6	NA	many	TGTGCCACTACCCGGGACAACTCTGGGGCCAACGTCCTGACTTTC	CATTRDNSGANVLTF
TRBV27	TRBJ1-3	TRBD1	many	TGTGCCAGCAGTCCCCGGACAGGGCTTTCCCCCCTCTCTGGAAACACCATATATTTT	CASSPRTGLSPLSGNTIYF
TRBV6-1	TRBJ1-5	NA	many	TGTGCCAGCAGTGAACAAATCTCTTTTAGCAATCAGCCCCAGCATTTT	CASSEQISFSNQPQHF
TRBV28	TRBJ2-5	NA	many	TGTGCCAGCAGTTTGAGGCCGACCCAAGAGACCCAGTACTTC	CASSLRPTQETQYF
TRBV28	TRBJ2-3	TRBD2	NA	TGTGCCAGCAGTACTAGCGGGAGCGACACAGATACGCAGTATTTT	CASSTSGSDTDTQYF
TRBV7-6	TRBJ2-7	TRBD2	many	TGTGCCAGCAGCGTCGGGACTAGCGGAACCTACGAGCAGTACTTC	CASSVGTSGTYEQYF
TRBV5-1	TRBJ1-6	TRBD1	few	TGCGCCAGCAGCTTCACCTTCGACAGGGGTAATTCACCCCTCCACTTT	CASSFTFDRGNSPLHF
TRBV11-2	TRBJ2-1	TRBD2	NA	TGTGCCAGCAGCTTAAAGACTAGCGGGAGAAATGAGCAGTTCTTC	CASSLKTSGRNEQFF
TRBV25-1	TRBJ1-1	NA	NA	TGTGCCAGCAGTGACGGTCGCCCCCTGCGGACTGAAGCTTTCTTT	CASSDGRPLRTEAFF
TRBV7-3	TRBJ2-5	TRBD2	NA	TGTGCCAGCAGCTTAACCGGGGGAGGAGCGGGGGAGACCCAGTACTTC	CASSLTGGGAGETQYF
TRBV28	TRBJ2-3	NA	many	TGTGCCAGCAGTTCCCAGGGGTGGACGCAGTATTTT	CASSSQGWTQYF
TRBV29-1	TRBJ2-7	NA	many	TGCAGCGCGAGCTGTTGCGAGCAGTACTTC	CSASCCEQYF
TRBV6-2/TRBV6-3	TRBJ1-1	NA	many	TGTGCCAGCAGGTCCTTAGACGGGAATCGCATGAACACTGAAGCTTTCTTT	CASRSLDGNRMNTEAFF
TRBV7-9	TRBJ2-1	NA	many	TGTGCCAGCAGCTTAGCAGAGAGGATCTACAATGAGCAGTTCTTC	CASSLAERIYNEQFF
TRBV9	TRBJ2-1	NA	many	TGTGCCAGCAGCCCTATTATTTTAGGGGGTCACAATGAGCAGTTCTTC	CASSPIILGGHNEQFF
TRBV11-3	TRBJ1-1	NA	many	TGTGCCAGCAGCTTAGATTTTTTCACTGAAGCTTTCTTT	CASSLDFFTEAFF
TRBV12-3/TRBV12-4	TRBJ2-1	TRBD2	many	TGTGCCAGCAGTTTAGCGGCTAGCGGATACAATGAGCAGTTCTTC	CASSLAASGYNEQFF
TRBV3-1	TRBJ2-2	NA	many	TGTGCCAGCACCCCTGGCGGCAACACCGGGGAGCTGTTTTTT	CASTPGGNTGELFF